The rows below give T cell receptor beta chains drawn from one sample of a study of post-analysis software for immune sequencing data. TCRdb reprocessed the PCR reads with MiXCR, giving one entry per CDR3 protein. This sample has around 700,000 distinct CDR3 sequences, with 55% to 60% found just once. The source material was blood. These receptors were obtained from a girl under 10 years old with multiple sclerosis. Each CDR3 is given with its conserved first and last residue. The D gene is left open where the match is weak. Part of the rows lack a size; the others show once, few, many or a class for expanded clones.

D,length,V,size,J,DNA,CDR3
.,17,TRBV7-2,.,TRBJ2-4,TGTGCCAGCAGCTCCTCATCCGGGGCGGGGGCCAAAAACATTCAGTACTTC,CASSSSSGAGAKNIQYF
.,14,TRBV29-1,.,TRBJ2-7,TGCAGCGTTGAATACAGGGTAAAGTACAATGAGCAGTACTTC,CSVEYRVKYNEQYF
.,14,TRBV7-9,.,TRBJ2-3,TGTGCCAGCAGCTTAGACCCGATCACAGATACGCAGTATTTT,CASSLDPITDTQYF
.,12,TRBV29-1,once,TRBJ1-3,TGCAGCGTTGATGGGGGACCAAACACCATATATTTT,CSVDGGPNTIYF
.,13,TRBV12-3/TRBV12-4,.,TRBJ1-2,TGTGCCAGCAGTTCCGTCACAGGGTATGGCTACACCTTC,CASSSVTGYGYTF
.,17,TRBV6-1,.,TRBJ1-2,TGTGCCAGCAGTGAAGAGGCGGCCCCCGACCCGGGCTATGGCTACACCTTC,CASSEEAAPDPGYGYTF
TRBD2,15,TRBV7-9,.,TRBJ2-1,TGTGCCAGCAGCTTCTTCCTAGCGGGCTACAATGAGCAGTTCTTC,CASSFFLAGYNEQFF
.,15,TRBV12-3/TRBV12-4,few,TRBJ2-6,TGTGCCAGCAGTTTGTTGAGGGAAGGGGCCAACGTCCTGACTTTC,CASSLLREGANVLTF
.,12,TRBV5-1,.,TRBJ2-5,TGCGCCAGCAGAACAGGGCTGGAGACCCAGTACTTC,CASRTGLETQYF
TRBD1,15,TRBV5-6,.,TRBJ1-1,TGTGCCAGCAGCTTAATTGACAGGGCGAACACTGAAGCTTTCTTT,CASSLIDRANTEAFF
TRBD2,15,TRBV10-3,.,TRBJ2-7,TGTGCCATCAGAGTAGCGGGAGGGCCGGGGAACGAGCAGTACTTC,CAIRVAGGPGNEQYF
.,14,TRBV7-8,.,TRBJ1-2,TGTGCCAGCAGCCGAATAGGCGGAAACTATGGCTACACCTTC,CASSRIGGNYGYTF
TRBD2,14,TRBV12-3/TRBV12-4,once,TRBJ2-3,TGTGCCAGCAGTTTAAGTTTGGCGGGAGAATTCCAGTATTTT,CASSLSLAGEFQYF
TRBD1,15,TRBV2,few,TRBJ2-5,TGTGCCAGCAGTGTCGGGACAGGGCCACAAGAGACCCAGTACTTC,CASSVGTGPQETQYF
.,13,TRBV20-1,few,TRBJ1-1,TGCAGTGCCCAGGCAGGGGAGGGCACTGAAGCTTTCTTT,CSAQAGEGTEAFF
.,16,TRBV14,.,TRBJ1-1,TGTGCCAGCAGCAGCAGGGCCGGGAGGAGGAACACTGAAGCTTTCTTT,CASSSRAGRRNTEAFF
TRBD2,14,TRBV28,.,TRBJ2-7,TGTGCCAGCGTTTCCGGGACTATGTCCTACGAGCAGTACTTC,CASVSGTMSYEQYF
TRBD1,12,TRBV29-1,few,TRBJ2-7,TGCAGCGTTGCTGGACAGGGCTACGAGCAGTACTTC,CSVAGQGYEQYF
TRBD2,21,TRBV7-3,.,TRBJ2-4,TGTGCCAGCAGTTCCGAGGGGACTAGCGGGGGCCTGTACTTAGCCAAAAACATTCAGTACTTC,CASSSEGTSGGLYLAKNIQYF
.,15,TRBV7-2,few,TRBJ1-2,TGTGCCAGCAGCTTAGGGACAGTTATAGCCTATGGCTACACCTTC,CASSLGTVIAYGYTF
.,13,TRBV6-2/TRBV6-3,.,TRBJ2-3,TGTGCCAGCAGGAGGACAGTCACAGATACGCAGTATTTT,CASRRTVTDTQYF
.,11,TRBV5-1,few,TRBJ2-5,TGCGCCAGCAGGGGCAAAGAGACCCAGTACTTC,CASRGKETQYF
.,13,TRBV10-3,.,TRBJ1-4,TGTGCCATCAAGAAGGGAGGCGATGAAAAACTGTTTTTT,CAIKKGGDEKLFF
TRBD2,20,TRBV3-1,.,TRBJ2-1,TGTGCCAGCAGCCAGGGGGGACTAGCGGGAGGGGACCCTCTCTACAATGAGCAGTTCTTC,CASSQGGLAGGDPLYNEQFF
.,13,TRBV28,.,TRBJ1-2,TGTGCCAGCAGTTTTGTAGGGCACTATGGCTACACCTTC,CASSFVGHYGYTF
.,17,TRBV6-2/TRBV6-3,.,TRBJ2-7,TGTGCCAGCAGTTACTCGAAGGGGGGGGGCCGATACAATGAGCAGTACTTC,CASSYSKGGGRYNEQYF